Here is one T cell receptor beta chain with its context. The antigen is unknown. In the PCR, 60 Vbeta and 13 Jbeta primers were used. Assay: immunoSEQ multiplex PCR; the TCRdb copy retains only in-frame clones and omits some. Seen here are about 120,000 clones, 70% to 80% observed once, and the top ten hold 2% to 3%. These data come from a study of cytomegalovirus exposure and HLA in healthy donors. Study-level background: Tens of millions of unique TCR sequences came from HLA-typed donors in an early release. General study findings and limits: There was a cluster of highly shared sequence variants that was likely a sequencing artifact. The study labeled around 160 TCR beta chains cytomegalovirus-associated.

The junction had 10 bases not matched to a gene; V was cut back by 4 bases and J by 3 bases. Looked up from germline, CDR1 is PRHDT and CDR2 is FYEKMQ (reference sequence). The CDR3 totals 16 residues. The sequenced sample was PBMCs. The TCR was taken from a female donor in good health and CMV-seronegative. The V call is TRBV13, the J call TRBJ2-5; 8 bases map to TRBD2. The CDR3 region has the DNA TGTGCCAGCAGCTCTTTAGGTAGCGGGGTAGAAGAGACCCAGTACTTC. Residues: CASSSLGSGVEETQYF. Full variable domain (remainder filled in from reference TRBV13 and TRBJ2-5): AAGVIQSPRHLIKEKRETATLKCYPIPRHDTVYWYQQGPGQDPQFLISFYEKMQSDKGSIPDRFSAQQFSDYHSELNMSSLELGDSALYFCASSSLGSGVEETQYFGPGTRLLVL.